A single sample gave rise to the 24 T cell receptor beta chains below, sequenced in a study of cytotoxic CD8 clonotypes in ibrutinib-treated CLL (TCRdb year 2021). Receptors were amplified or captured by the immunoSEQ multiplex PCR assay. TCRdb took this table from immuneACCESS and kept in-frame rearrangements with V and J called. Such tables lack part of the clones; where checked against another copy, unresolved V genes explain under half of the gap, and the rest is unexplained. The sample table holds approximately 20,000 clones, of which over 75% were seen once. 4.5% to 7% of the sample belongs to the ten largest clones. The sample here was PBMCs, taken before ibrutinib treatment. All receptors derive from a human donor with chronic lymphocytic leukemia.

The chain uses TRBV19 and TRBJ1-5; weak D call: TRBD1 (5 bases). With 6 bases removed from V and 6 bases from J, the gap between germline ends came to 18 bases. The CDR3 extends over 15 amino acids. Germline loops: CDR1 LNHDA, CDR2 SQIVND (reference sequence). The CDR3 region has the DNA TGTGCCAGTAGCCAGGCGGCAGGGTGGCGTCAGCCCCAGCATTTT. Protein sequence: CASSQAAGWRQPQHF.

This clone came up once. The V call is TRBV4-3, the J call TRBJ2-1; D may be TRBD1 or TRBD2 (6 bases each). The CDR3 is made up of 20 amino acids. The germline V gene has CDR1 LGHNA and CDR2 YSLEER. V lost 0 bases, J lost 0 bases, and 21 bases lay in between. This CDR3 is CASSQDWVGDGGLSYNEQFF. CDR3 bases: TGCGCCAGCAGCCAAGATTGGGTGGGGGACGGGGGCCTCTCCTACAATGAGCAGTTCTTC.

The chain links TRBV30 to TRBJ1-6; no firm D call. CDR1 and CDR2 from the germline V gene are GTSNPN and SVGIG (reference sequence). The CDR3 spans 13 residues. The germline V and J ends were trimmed by 0 bases and 7 bases, with 7 bases remaining between them. The CDR3 protein is CAWSVPGNSPLHF. CDR3 nucleotide sequence: TGTGCCTGGAGTGTACCTGGAAATTCACCCCTCCACTTT.

The chain couples TRBV7-2 to TRBJ2-2, with D uncertain. This CDR3 contains 17 residues. V gave up 0 bases and J gave up 3 bases, with 14 bases separating them. CDR1 is SGHTA, CDR2 FQGNSA, per germline. The CDR3 protein is CASSLAGRGEDTGELFF. For the CDR3, the DNA is TGTGCCAGCAGCTTAGCCGGGCGAGGTGAGGACACCGGGGAGCTGTTTTTT.

The V and J genes are TRBV7-2 and TRBJ1-2; weak D call: TRBD1 (6 bases). The CDR3 runs 16 residues. V lost 5 bases to trimming and J lost 4 bases, with 20 bases between them. Germline loops: CDR1 SGHTA, CDR2 FQGNSA. CDR3: CASSLTAGAQGYGYTF. The DNA of the CDR3 is TGTGCCAGCAGCCTGACGGCGGGGGCGCAAGGCTATGGCTACACCTTC.

This chain links TRBV7-2 with TRBJ2-2, with 7 nucleotides matching TRBD2. CDR3 length: 15 residues. Looked up from germline, CDR1 is SGHTA and CDR2 is FQGNSA. The J segment lost 4 bases and the V segment lost 5 bases, leaving 7 bases of the junction unmatched. The CDR3 sequence is CASSPLARGTGELFF. The DNA of the CDR3 is TGTGCCAGCAGCCCACTAGCGAGGGGCACCGGGGAGCTGTTTTTT.

The rearrangement uses TRBV30 and TRBJ2-3; 11 nucleotides align to TRBD2. CDR1 and CDR2 from the germline V gene are GTSNPN and SVGIG (reference sequence). The CDR3 runs to 15 residues. The trim removed 0 bases at V and 3 bases at J, leaving 2 bases unmatched. Here the CDR3 DNA reads TGTGCCTGGAGTGTACTAGCGGGGGTAACAGATACGCAGTATTTT. It translates to CAWSVLAGVTDTQYF.

The chain links TRBV2 to TRBJ2-1; D perhaps matches TRBD2 (5 bases). Per the germline V gene, CDR1 is SNHLY and CDR2 is FYNNEI. Trimming left V 2 bases short and J 9 bases short, with 14 bases between. The CDR3 spans 14 residues. CDR3 sequence: CASSETGFWVEQFF. The CDR3 DNA reads as TGTGCCAGCAGTGAAACGGGGTTCTGGGTTGAGCAGTTCTTC.

The V call is TRBV19, the J call TRBJ1-5; D is uncertain. The CDR3 length is 15 residues. Trimming took off 3 bases at V and 4 bases at J, with 13 bases between the two ends. Germline assignment: CDR1 LNHDA and CDR2 SQIVND (reference sequence). The CDR3 coding sequence is TGTGCCAGTAGTATTTCGCCCACTGGGAATCAGCCCCAGCATTTT. Encoded protein: CASSISPTGNQPQHF.

The chain couples TRBV21-1 to TRBJ2-7; the DNA was not compared with TRBD1, the D call given in the table. TRBV21-1 is marked as a pseudogene. This CDR3 comprises 16 residues. This CDR3 is CASSKNYTGQNYEQYF. Written as DNA, the CDR3 is TGTGCCAGCAGCAAAAATTATACGGGACAGAACTACGAGCAGTACTTC.

The V gene is TRBV5-1, the J gene TRBJ2-3; 13 bases align to TRBD2. Losses at the gene ends were 0 bases for V and 1 base for J; bases not matched to a gene: 5. CDR1 and CDR2 (germline): SGHRS, YFSETQ. This CDR3 is 18 amino acids long. The CDR3 is CASSLGTSGGGGTDTQYF. In nucleotides, the CDR3 is TGCGCCAGCAGCTTGGGGACTAGCGGGGGCGGGGGCACAGATACGCAGTATTTT.

V usage is TRBV9 and J usage is TRBJ1-1; tentative D call: TRBD1 (5 bases). V lost 2 bases, J lost 3 bases, and 14 bases lay in between. This CDR3 contains 15 residues. Germline-derived CDR1 and CDR2 are SGDLS and YYNGEE. CDR3 amino acids: CASSVHEGGDTEAFF. The DNA of the CDR3 is TGTGCCAGCAGCGTCCACGAGGGAGGGGACACTGAAGCTTTCTTT.

The chain has TRBV9 and TRBJ1-4; 8 nucleotides match TRBD1. Germline lookup yields CDR1 SGDLS and CDR2 YYNGEE. V was clipped by 4 bases and J by 7 bases; unmatched bases: 9. CDR3 length equals 15 residues. In nucleotides, the CDR3 is TGTGCCAGCAGCTTCCGACAGGGGAGAGGTGAAAAACTGTTTTTT. It is translated as CASSFRQGRGEKLFF.

The chain carries TRBV18 and TRBJ2-1; 10 bases line up with TRBD1. Germline trimming cut 5 bases from V and 3 bases from J; bases unmatched to any gene: 1. Per germline, CDR1 KGHSH and CDR2 LQKENI. This CDR3 is 14 amino acids long. The CDR3 loop reads CASSGQGGYNEQFF. The DNA for the CDR3 is TGTGCCAGCTCAGGACAGGGGGGCTACAATGAGCAGTTCTTC.

The chain is built from TRBV10-3 and TRBJ2-7, with TRBD1 matching 8 bases. This CDR3 has 16 amino acids. Germline V CDR1 and CDR2: ENHRY, SYGVKD. The ends lost 0 bases at V and 3 bases at J; junction bases unmatched: 7. The CDR3 is CAISESASGGFYEQYF. In DNA, the CDR3 is TGTGCCATCAGTGAGTCGGCGTCAGGGGGCTTCTACGAGCAGTACTTC.

The rearrangement uses TRBV4-3 and TRBJ2-1; TRBD2 aligns across 7 bases. The CDR3 is 14 residues long. Unmatched junction bases numbered 8, after V lost 0 bases and J lost 12 bases. The germline V gene has CDR1 LGHNA and CDR2 YSLEER. DNA for the CDR3: TGCGCCAGCAGCCAAGATCTTGCGGGGGTGGGGCAGTTCTTC. Its translation is CASSQDLAGVGQFF.

The chain employs TRBV7-9 and TRBJ2-1; no firm D call. Trimming pared 3 bases from V and 1 base from J, leaving 10 bases between. Germline V lookup: CDR1 SEHNR, CDR2 FQNEAQ (reference sequence). The CDR3 extends over 15 amino acids. In DNA form, the CDR3 reads TGTGCCAGCAGCTTTGGAATCGGTTCCTACAATGAGCAGTTCTTC. Protein product: CASSFGIGSYNEQFF.

This clone was detected only a few times. V gene TRBV6-6 combines with J gene TRBJ1-2; a possible D gene is TRBD1 (5 bases). Trimming took 5 bases from V and 4 from J, leaving 14 bases between them. Germline CDR1 and CDR2: MNHNY and SVGAGI (reference sequence). The CDR3 totals 14 residues. CDR3 protein: CASSTATEIYGYTF. CDR3 DNA sequence: TGTGCCAGCAGTACGGCGACAGAAATCTATGGCTACACCTTC.

V is TRBV11-1 and J is TRBJ2-3; no firm D call. Trimming left V 3 bases short and J 2 bases short, with 12 bases between. Germline-derived CDR1 and CDR2 are SGHAT and FQDESV (reference sequence). The CDR3 consists of 15 residues. The CDR3 here is CASSLRPPNTDTQYF. The CDR3 coding sequence is TGTGCCAGCAGCTTGCGCCCCCCCAACACAGATACGCAGTATTTT. The full variable domain, completed using reference TRBV11-1 and TRBJ2-3, is EAEVAQSPRYKITEKSQAVAFWCDPISGHATLYWYRQILGQGPELLVQFQDESVVDDSQLPKDRFSAERLKGVDSTLKIQPAELGDSAMYLCASSLRPPNTDTQYFGPGTRLTVL.

The gene calls are TRBV28 and TRBJ1-2; D call uncertain. V was pared by 5 bases and J by 8 bases, with 21 bases between. Germline-derived CDR1 and CDR2 are MDHEN and SYDVKM. The CDR3 covers 15 residues. Here the CDR3 reads CASSPHSGGEGGYTF. DNA of the CDR3: TGTGCCAGCAGTCCACACTCCGGCGGGGAAGGGGGCTACACCTTC.

The chain links TRBV4-1 to TRBJ1-5, with 8 bases identical to TRBD1. CDR3 size: 15 residues. V lost 2 bases, J lost 4 bases, and 4 bases stayed unmatched. Germline V lookup: CDR1 MGHRA, CDR2 YSYEKL. CDR3 sequence (DNA): TGCGCCAGCAGCCAAAACAGGGGGGCAAATCAGCCCCAGCATTTT. Translating gives CASSQNRGANQPQHF.

This clone was seen more than once but under ten times. Here the CDR3 reads CASSQRSAYEQYF. The CDR3 region has the DNA TGTGCCAGCAGCCAGCGGTCGGCCTACGAGCAGTACTTC. This chain uses TRBV4-2 with TRBJ2-7; D not certain. The CDR3 is 13 amino acids. Per the germline V gene, CDR1 is LGHNA and CDR2 is YNFKEQ. Trimming took 3 bases from V and 2 from J, leaving 8 bases between them.

The gene calls are TRBV5-3 and TRBJ1-1; D uncertain. TRBV5-3 is reported as an ORF; its role is uncertain. V gave up 0 bases and J gave up 3 bases, with 9 bases separating them. The CDR3 is made up of 14 amino acids. The CDR3 region has the DNA TGTGCCAGAAGCTTGGAGCTCCGCGACACTGAAGCTTTCTTT. Encoded protein: CARSLELRDTEAFF.

The chain has TRBV7-3 and TRBJ2-7, with D possibly being TRBD1 (5 bases). CDR1 SGHTA and CDR2 FQGTGA come from the germline V gene. Trimming pared 5 bases from V and 5 bases from J, leaving 16 bases between. The CDR3 has 14 amino acids. CDR3 DNA: TGTGCCAGCAGCCCAACCGACAGTGCCAACGAGCAGTACTTC. It encodes CASSPTDSANEQYF.